Below, 8 T cell receptor beta chains from the same sample are listed, as sequenced in a study of blood T cell repertoires in COVID-19. TCRdb's table, derived via immunoSEQ multiplex PCR, lists solely in-frame clones and lacks some. Among roughly 230,000 clones listed, 75% to 90% were seen once. The specimen was peripheral blood. These receptors were collected from a middle-aged woman who had recovered from COVID-19.

This clone was found a few times. This rearrangement joins TRBV25-1 to TRBJ1-5; D not certain. The CDR3 consists of 14 residues. V was shortened by 1 base and J by 0 bases, with 4 bases between the two germline ends. CDR1 and CDR2 (germline): MGHDK, SYGVNS. DNA of the CDR3: TGTGCCAGCAGTGAATCAGGTAGCAATCAGCCCCAGCATTTT. Its protein is CASSESGSNQPQHF.

J is TRBJ2-1 and V is TRBV30; 8 nucleotides line up with TRBD2. The trim removed 0 bases at V and 7 bases at J, leaving 8 bases unmatched. This CDR3 region has 15 residues. Germline V gene lookup returns CDR1 GTSNPN and CDR2 SVGIG (reference sequence). CDR3 sequence: CAWSVLGTSMNEQFF. DNA of the CDR3: TGTGCCTGGAGTGTACTCGGGACTAGTATGAATGAGCAGTTCTTC.

The chain carries TRBV6-6 and TRBJ2-7, with 7 bases that match TRBD1. Losses at the gene ends were 4 bases for V and 5 bases for J; bases not matched to a gene: 2. The CDR3 loop spans 12 amino acids. Germline CDR1 MNHNY, CDR2 SVGAGI (reference sequence). In DNA, the CDR3 is TGTGCCAGCAGTTTGACAGGGAACGAGCAGTACTTC. Its protein product is CASSLTGNEQYF.

The genes are TRBV10-3 and TRBJ2-1; 12 nucleotides match TRBD2. V shed 6 bases and J 7 bases; nucleotides not matched to a gene: 13. There are 17 residues in the CDR3. In germline, CDR1 is ENHRY, CDR2 SYGVKD. The CDR3 spells CAISARTSGEPRNEQFF. CDR3 DNA sequence: TGTGCCATCAGCGCCAGGACTAGCGGGGAGCCTAGGAATGAGCAGTTCTTC.

The gene calls are TRBV9 and TRBJ2-7; the D is unclear. V gave up 0 bases and J gave up 5 bases, with 18 bases separating them. The CDR3 extends over 16 amino acids. CDR1 is SGDLS and CDR2 is YYNGEE in the germline V gene. The chain's CDR3 is CASSVEFDTRSDEQYF. CDR3 in DNA: TGTGCCAGCAGCGTAGAATTCGACACCCGCTCTGACGAGCAGTACTTC.

The chain recombines TRBV10-2 with TRBJ2-7, with 9 bases fitting TRBD1. There are 14 residues in the CDR3. The ends lost 6 bases at V and 5 bases at J; junction bases unmatched: 8. CDR1 is WSHSY, CDR2 SAAADI, per germline. Here the CDR3 DNA reads TGCGCCAGCAGCCCCCGGGACAGGGACCACGAGCAGTACTTC. Its translation: CASSPRDRDHEQYF.

CDR3 bases: TGTGCCACCAGCAGAGATCTGGGGACAGGGAACACTGAAGCTTTCTTT. This encodes CATSRDLGTGNTEAFF. This chain joins TRBV15 and TRBJ1-1, with 8 bases identical to TRBD1. Per germline, CDR1 LNHNV and CDR2 YYDKDF (reference sequence). CDR3 length: 16 amino acids. Unmatched junction bases numbered 4, after V lost 0 bases and J lost 1 base.

The chain is built from TRBV2 and TRBJ2-7; possibly TRBD1 for D (6 bases). V was trimmed by 4 bases and J by 6 bases, leaving 22 bases between them. The CDR3 consists of 16 residues. Germline V CDR1 and CDR2: SNHLY, FYNNEI. The CDR3 DNA follows: TGTGCCAGCAGTGCCGAACAGGGCCCACCTCCGGTCGAGCAGTACTTC. Translating it yields CASSAEQGPPPVEQYF.